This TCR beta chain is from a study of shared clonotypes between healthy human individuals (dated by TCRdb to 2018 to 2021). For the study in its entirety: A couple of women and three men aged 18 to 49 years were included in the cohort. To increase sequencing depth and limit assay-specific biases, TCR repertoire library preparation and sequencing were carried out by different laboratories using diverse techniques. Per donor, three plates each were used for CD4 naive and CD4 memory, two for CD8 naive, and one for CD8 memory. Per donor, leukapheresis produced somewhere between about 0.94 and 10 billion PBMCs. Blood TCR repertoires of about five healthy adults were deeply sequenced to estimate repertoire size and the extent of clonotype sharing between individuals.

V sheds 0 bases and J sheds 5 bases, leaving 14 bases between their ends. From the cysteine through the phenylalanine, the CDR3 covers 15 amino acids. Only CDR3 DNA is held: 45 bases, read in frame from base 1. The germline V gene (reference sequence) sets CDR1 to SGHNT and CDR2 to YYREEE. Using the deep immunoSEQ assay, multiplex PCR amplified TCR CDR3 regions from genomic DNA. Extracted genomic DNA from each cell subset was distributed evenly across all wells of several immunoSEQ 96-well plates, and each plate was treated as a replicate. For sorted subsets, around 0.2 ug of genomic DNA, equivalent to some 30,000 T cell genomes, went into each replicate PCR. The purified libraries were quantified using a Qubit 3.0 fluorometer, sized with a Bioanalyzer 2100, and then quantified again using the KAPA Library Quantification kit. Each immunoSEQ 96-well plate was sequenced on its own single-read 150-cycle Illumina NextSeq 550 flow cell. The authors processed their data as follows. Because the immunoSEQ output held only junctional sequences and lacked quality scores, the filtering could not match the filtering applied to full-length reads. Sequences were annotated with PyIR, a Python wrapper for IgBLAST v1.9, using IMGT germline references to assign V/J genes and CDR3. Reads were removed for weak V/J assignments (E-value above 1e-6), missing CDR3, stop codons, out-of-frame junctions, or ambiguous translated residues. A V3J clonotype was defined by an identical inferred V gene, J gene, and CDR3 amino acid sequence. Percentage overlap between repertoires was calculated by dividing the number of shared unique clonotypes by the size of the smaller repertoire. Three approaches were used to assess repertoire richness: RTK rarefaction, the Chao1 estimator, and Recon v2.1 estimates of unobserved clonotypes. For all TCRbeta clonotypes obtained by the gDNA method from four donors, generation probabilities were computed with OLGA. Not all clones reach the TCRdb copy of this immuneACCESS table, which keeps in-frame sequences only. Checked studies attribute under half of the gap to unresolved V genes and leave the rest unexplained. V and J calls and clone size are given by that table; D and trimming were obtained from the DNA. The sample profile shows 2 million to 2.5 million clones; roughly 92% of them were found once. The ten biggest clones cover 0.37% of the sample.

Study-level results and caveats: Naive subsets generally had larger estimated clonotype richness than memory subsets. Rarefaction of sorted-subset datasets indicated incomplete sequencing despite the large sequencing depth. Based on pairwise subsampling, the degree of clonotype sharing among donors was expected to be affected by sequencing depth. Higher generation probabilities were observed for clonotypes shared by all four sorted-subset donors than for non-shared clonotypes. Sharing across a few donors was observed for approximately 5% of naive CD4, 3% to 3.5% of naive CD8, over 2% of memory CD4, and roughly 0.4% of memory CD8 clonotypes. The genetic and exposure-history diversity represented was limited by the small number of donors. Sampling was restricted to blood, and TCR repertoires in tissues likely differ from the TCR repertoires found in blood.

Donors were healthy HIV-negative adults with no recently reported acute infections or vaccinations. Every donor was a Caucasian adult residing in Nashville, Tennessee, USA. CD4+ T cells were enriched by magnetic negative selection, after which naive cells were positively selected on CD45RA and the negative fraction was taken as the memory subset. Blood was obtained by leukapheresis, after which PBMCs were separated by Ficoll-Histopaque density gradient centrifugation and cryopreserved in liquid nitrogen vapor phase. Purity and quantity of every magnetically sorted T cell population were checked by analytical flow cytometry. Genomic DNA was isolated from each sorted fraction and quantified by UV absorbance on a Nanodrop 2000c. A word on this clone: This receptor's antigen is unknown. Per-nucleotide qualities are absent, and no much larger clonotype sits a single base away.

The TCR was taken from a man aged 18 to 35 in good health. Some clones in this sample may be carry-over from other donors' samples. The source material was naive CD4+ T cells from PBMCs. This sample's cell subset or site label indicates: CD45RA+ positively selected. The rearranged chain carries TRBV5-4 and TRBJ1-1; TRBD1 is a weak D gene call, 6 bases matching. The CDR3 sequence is CASSLEPGVWTEAFF. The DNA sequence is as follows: TGTGCCAGCAGCTTGGAGCCAGGGGTGTGGACTGAAGCTTTCTTT.